The clone carrying this T cell receptor beta chain was detected only once. Its antigen is not known. These data originate in a study of OX40 agonist ivuxolimab in advanced cancers. Study-wide background: The study reported partial responses in three patients: one hepatocellular carcinoma, two cutaneous melanoma.

Study results and caveats: Fewer expanded clones were found on average in CD4+ than in CD8+ T cells.

Libraries were prepared by immunoSEQ multiplex PCR; TCRdb keeps only in-frame clonotypes and omits some of them. The sample contains about 45,000 clones, 85% to 90% of which appear only once. Germline-derived CDR1 and CDR2 are LNHDA and SQIVND (reference sequence). Trimming removed 5 bases from V and 6 bases from J; junction bases left unmatched: 11. The CDR3 loop spans 15 amino acids. Material: CD4+ or CD8+ T cells sorted from blood, obtained in a trial of the OX40 agonist ivuxolimab. The source is an adult with an advanced solid tumor such as melanoma, head and neck, liver or kidney cancer. This chain links TRBV19 with TRBJ2-7; 9 bases are shared with TRBD1. This CDR3 is CASSPTGQGITEQYF. DNA of the CDR3: TGTGCCAGTAGTCCGACGGGACAGGGTATTACCGAGCAGTACTTC.